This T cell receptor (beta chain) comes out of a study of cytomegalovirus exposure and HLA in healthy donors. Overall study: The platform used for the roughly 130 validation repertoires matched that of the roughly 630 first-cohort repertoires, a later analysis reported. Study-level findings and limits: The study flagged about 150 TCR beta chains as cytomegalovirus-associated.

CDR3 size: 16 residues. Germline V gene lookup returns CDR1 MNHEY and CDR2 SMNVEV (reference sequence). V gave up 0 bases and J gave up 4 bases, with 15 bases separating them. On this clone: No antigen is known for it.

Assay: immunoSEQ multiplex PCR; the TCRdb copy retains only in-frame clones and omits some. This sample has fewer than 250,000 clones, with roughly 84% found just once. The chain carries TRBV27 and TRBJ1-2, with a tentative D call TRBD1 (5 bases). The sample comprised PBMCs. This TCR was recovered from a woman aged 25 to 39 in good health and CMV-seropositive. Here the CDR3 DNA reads TGTGCCAGCAGTTTATCCTCCGGGGGGGTCCTCTATGGCTACACCTTC. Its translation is CASSLSSGGVLYGYTF.